These 7 T cell receptor beta chains came from one sample sequenced in a study of blood T cell repertoires in COVID-19. Using immunoSEQ multiplex PCR, the repertoire was profiled, and TCRdb retains in-frame clones only, with some absent. This table has 250,000 or so clones, about nine tenths appearing once. What was sequenced was PBMCs or T cells enriched from blood (not recorded which). The source of these receptors is a human donor in a cohort exposed to, infected with or recovered from COVID-19 (not recorded which). The donor label of this sample is uncertain.

The rearrangement joins TRBV9 to TRBJ2-1, with D maybe TRBD1 (5 bases). There are 15 residues in the CDR3. With 1 base removed from V and 3 bases from J, the gap between germline ends came to 11 bases. Germline CDR1 reads SGDLS; CDR2 reads YYNGEE. In DNA, the CDR3 is TGTGCCAGCAGCGTACGGTCCCAGGGCTACAATGAGCAGTTCTTC. It yields the protein CASSVRSQGYNEQFF.

V and J are TRBV2 and TRBJ1-1, with D possibly being TRBD1 (6 bases). The V and J ends lost 6 bases and 5 bases respectively, with 13 bases between them. The CDR3 loop spans 13 amino acids. Germline-derived CDR1 and CDR2 are SNHLY and FYNNEI. CDR3 loop: CASSSQGQTEAFF. The CDR3 coding sequence is TGTGCCAGCAGCTCCCAGGGGCAAACTGAAGCTTTCTTT.

This rearrangement joins TRBV7-2 to TRBJ2-5, with unresolved D. Looked up from germline, CDR1 is SGHTA and CDR2 is FQGNSA. This CDR3 has 11 residues. Trimming removed 4 bases at V and 5 bases at J, with 5 bases between. As DNA, the CDR3 is TGTGCCAGCAGCTCACTGGAGACCCAGTACTTC. Translated: CASSSLETQYF.

CDR3 amino acids: CASSSLREGGNTIYF. The CDR3 DNA sequence: TGTGCCAGCAGCTCCTTACGGGAGGGTGGAAACACCATATATTTT. This rearrangement joins TRBV11-2 to TRBJ1-3, with D hard to call. This CDR3 is 15 amino acids long. Germline CDR1 and CDR2: SGHAT and FQNNGV. The V end lost 4 bases, the J end lost 3 bases, and 13 bases lay between the germline ends. The variable domain in full, with the rest retrieved from reference TRBV11-2 and TRBJ1-3, is EAGVAQSPRYKIIEKRQSVAFWCNPISGHATLYWYQQILGQGPKLLIQFQNNGVVDDSQLPKDRFSAERLKGVDSTLKIQPAKLEDSAVYLCASSSLREGGNTIYFGEGSWLTVV.

The chain recombines TRBV5-5 with TRBJ2-7; 10 nucleotides match TRBD2. The ends lost 0 bases at V and 5 bases at J; junction bases unmatched: 8. There are 16 residues in the CDR3. Germline V gene sequence: CDR1 SGHKS, CDR2 YYEKEE (reference sequence). The CDR3 DNA reads as TGTGCCAGCAGCTTGGCCGTAAGCGGGGGGGCCGACGAGCAGTACTTC. As protein: CASSLAVSGGADEQYF.

This sequence joins TRBV27 and TRBJ2-7, with 9 bases matching TRBD1. Losses at the gene ends were 3 bases for V and 0 bases for J; bases not matched to a gene: 12. This CDR3 comprises 18 residues. Germline-derived CDR1 and CDR2 are MNHEY and SMNVEV (reference sequence). The CDR3 DNA follows: TGTGCCAGCAGTTTTTGGGGAACAGGGGGCTGGAGCTCCTACGAGCAGTACTTC. It codes for CASSFWGTGGWSSYEQYF.

The rearrangement uses TRBV6-5 and TRBJ1-1; 7 bases are shared with TRBD1. J lost 2 bases, V lost 5 bases, and 5 bases had no gene match. This CDR3 has 14 amino acids. Per germline, CDR1 MNHEY and CDR2 SVGAGI. In DNA form, the CDR3 reads TGTGCCAGCAGTCAAACAGGGGTAAACACTGAAGCTTTCTTT. Translating it yields CASSQTGVNTEAFF.